A selection of T cell receptor beta chains follows, all from one sample in a study of human T cells and chemical hapten exposure. MiXCR was run by TCRdb on the RACE reads, yielding one entry per CDR3 protein. The sample contains 74,000 or so distinct CDR3 sequences, approximately 12% of which appear only once. Source: whole blood, taken in connection with sensitization to the hapten diphenylcyclopropenone (DPC). These receptors all come from a woman aged 55 to 70 with alopecia areata. Some clones in this sample may be carry-over from other donors' samples. Each CDR3 is given with its conserved first and last residue. The D gene is left open where the match is weak. Clone size is stated in some rows and not others, as once, few, many or a class when expanded.

V gene	clone size	J gene	D gene	CDR3 protein	CDR3 DNA
TRBV6-2/TRBV6-3	few	TRBJ2-1	TRBD2	CASRGLAGGPGSYNEQFF	TGTGCCAGCAGGGGACTAGCGGGGGGGCCCGGCTCCTACAATGAGCAGTTCTTC
TRBV9	few	TRBJ1-1	.	CASSVGGETEAFF	TGTGCCAGCAGCGTAGGAGGTGAAACTGAAGCTTTCTTT
TRBV2	few	TRBJ1-4	.	CATQYAVANEKLFF	TGTGCCACCCAGTACGCAGTTGCTAATGAAAAACTGTTTTTT
TRBV5-1	few	TRBJ2-7	TRBD1	CASSAGQGYEQYF	TGCGCCAGCAGCGCAGGACAGGGGTACGAGCAGTACTTC
TRBV11-3	few	TRBJ2-1	TRBD1	CASSLDRGLHNEQFF	TGTGCCAGCAGCTTAGACAGGGGGCTCCACAATGAGCAGTTCTTC
TRBV12-3/TRBV12-4	many	TRBJ1-1	TRBD1	CASTFRDRAAEAFF	TGTGCCAGCACCTTCCGGGACAGGGCGGCTGAAGCTTTCTTT
TRBV29-1	many	TRBJ1-1	TRBD1	CSVGDTLQGDGGTEAFF	TGCAGCGTTGGGGATACCCTACAGGGGGATGGGGGCACTGAAGCTTTCTTT
TRBV7-8	many	TRBJ2-7	.	CASSPRQVGLEQYF	TGTGCCAGCAGCCCCCGGCAGGTAGGCCTCGAGCAGTACTTC
TRBV28	many	TRBJ2-5	.	CASSRVTQYF	TGTGCCAGCAGCAGGGTAACCCAGTACTTC
TRBV12-3/TRBV12-4	few	TRBJ1-4	.	CASSPRDEKLFF	TGTGCCAGCAGTCCACGGGATGAAAAACTGTTTTTT
TRBV29-1	few	TRBJ2-1	TRBD2	CSVEVYGGAYNEQFF	TGCAGCGTTGAAGTTTACGGGGGGGCTTACAATGAGCAGTTCTTC
TRBV7-9	few	TRBJ1-1	TRBD1	CASSFGPGQYPRDTEAFF	TGTGCCAGCAGCTTCGGACCGGGACAGTATCCGAGGGACACTGAAGCTTTCTTT
TRBV7-7	few	TRBJ2-5	TRBD1	CASSFGQGGETQYF	TGTGCTAGCAGCTTCGGACAGGGTGGAGAGACCCAGTACTTC
TRBV30	.	TRBJ1-2	.	CAWSPISYGYTF	TGTGCCTGGAGTCCAATTTCCTATGGCTACACCTTC
TRBV3-1	.	TRBJ1-2	.	CASSYGPYGYTF	TGTGCCAGCAGCTACGGCCCTTATGGCTACACCTTC